These 7 T cell receptor beta chains were sequenced from one sample in a study of shared clonotypes between healthy human individuals. Here immunoSEQ multiplex PCR was the method, and the copy in TCRdb shows in-frame clones only, minus some. This table has 1 million to 1.2 million clones, about 80% appearing once. Sequencing was carried out using memory CD4+ T cells from PBMCs. The subset denotes: CD45RA-negative fraction. The receptors were sampled from a man younger than 35 in good health. Some clones in this sample may be carry-over from other donors' samples.

The chain has TRBV27 and TRBJ1-5; TRBD1 matches 7 bases. J lost 0 bases, V lost 6 bases, and 8 bases had no gene match. The germline V gene encodes CDR1 MNHEY and CDR2 SMNVEV (reference sequence). The CDR3 loop spans 16 amino acids. The CDR3 reads CASSPDRVYSNQPQHF. The CDR3 nucleotides read TGTGCCAGCAGCCCCGACAGGGTCTATAGCAATCAGCCCCAGCATTTT.

In regard to this clone: One junction end disagrees with the germline gene, perhaps due to a read error. The genes are TRBV14 and TRBJ2-3; the match to TRBD2 covers 13 bases. Looked up from germline, CDR1 is SGHDN and CDR2 is FVKESK. The CDR3 length is 13 residues. CDR3 sequence reads: CASSQDLTSGGSF. The CDR3 DNA follows: TGTGCCAGCAGCCAAGATCTGACTAGCGGGGGGAGCTTT.

This clone was counted a few times. J is TRBJ2-1 and V is TRBV4-1; possible D gene TRBD2, 7 bases. CDR1 and CDR2 (germline): MGHRA, YSYEKL. V lost 0 bases to trimming and J lost 2 bases, with 17 bases between them. The CDR3 sequence is 18 residues long. CDR3 region: CASSQDGARGPTYNEQFF. CDR3 bases: TGCGCCAGCAGCCAAGATGGGGCGCGGGGGCCCACCTACAATGAGCAGTTCTTC.

The chain is built from TRBV7-2 and TRBJ2-7, with 10 bases fitting TRBD1. The V gene's germline CDR1 is SGHTA and CDR2 FQGNSA. With V trimmed by 7 bases and J by 4 bases, 7 bases remained unmatched. The CDR3 covers 14 residues. CDR3 nucleotide sequence: TGTGCCAGCAATCCGGGACAGGGGTTTTACGAGCAGTACTTC. Translated: CASNPGQGFYEQYF.

The genes are TRBV30 and TRBJ2-2, with TRBD2 as a possible D gene (5 bases). V lost 4 bases, J lost 3 bases, and 15 bases lay in between. The length of the CDR3 is 15 residues. Per germline, CDR1 GTSNPN and CDR2 SVGIG (reference sequence). CDR3 DNA sequence: TGTGCCTGGACCCCCCTGGAGGTGTACACCGGGGAGCTGTTTTTT. Translation gives CAWTPLEVYTGELFF.

The V and J genes are TRBV4-1 and TRBJ2-1; TRBD2 aligns across 7 bases. CDR1 MGHRA and CDR2 YSYEKL come from the germline V gene. Trimming cost V 1 base and J 0 bases; bases outside gene matches: 3. CDR3 size: 16 residues. CDR3 DNA sequence: TGCGCCAGCAGCCAAGGCGGGAGTGGCTCCTACAATGAGCAGTTCTTC. Translation: CASSQGGSGSYNEQFF.

This chain links TRBV6-1 with TRBJ1-1; TRBD1 matches 10 bases. The CDR3 contains 15 residues. Unmatched junction bases numbered 8, after V lost 7 bases and J lost 3 bases. Germline-derived CDR1 and CDR2 are MNHNS and SASEGT. CDR3 in amino acids: CASTGGDRGDTEAFF. In DNA form, the CDR3 reads TGTGCCAGCACCGGTGGGGACAGGGGAGACACTGAAGCTTTCTTT.